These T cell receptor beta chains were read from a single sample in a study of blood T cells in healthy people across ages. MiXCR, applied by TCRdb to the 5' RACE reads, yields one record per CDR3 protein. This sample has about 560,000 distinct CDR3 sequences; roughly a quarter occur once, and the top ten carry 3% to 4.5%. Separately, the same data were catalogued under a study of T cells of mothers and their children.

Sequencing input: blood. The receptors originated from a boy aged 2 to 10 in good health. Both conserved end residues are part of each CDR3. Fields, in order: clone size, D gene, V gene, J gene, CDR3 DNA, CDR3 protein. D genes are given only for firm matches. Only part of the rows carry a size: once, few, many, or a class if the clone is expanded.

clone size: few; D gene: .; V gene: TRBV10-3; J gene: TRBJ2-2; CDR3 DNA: TGTGCCATCAGCCCGTCCGGTGGGGAGCTGTTTTTT; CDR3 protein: CAISPSGGELFF
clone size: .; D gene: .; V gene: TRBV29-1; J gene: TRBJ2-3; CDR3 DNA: TGCAGCGTTGAAGTCGCCCGCACAGATACGCAGTATTTT; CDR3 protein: CSVEVARTDTQYF
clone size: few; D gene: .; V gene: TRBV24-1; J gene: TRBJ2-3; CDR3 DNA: TGTGCCACCAGTGATGGGCAACAGGCCACAGATACGCAGTATTTT; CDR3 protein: CATSDGQQATDTQYF
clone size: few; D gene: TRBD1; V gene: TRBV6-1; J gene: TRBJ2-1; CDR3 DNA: TGTGCCAGCAGTCCCGGGACAGGGAAGGCCTCCTACAATGAGCAGTTCTTC; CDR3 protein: CASSPGTGKASYNEQFF
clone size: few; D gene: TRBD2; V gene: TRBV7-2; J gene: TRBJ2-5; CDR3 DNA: TGTGCCAGCAGCTTAGTTATCAGCGGGAGTGGGACCCAGTACTTC; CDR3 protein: CASSLVISGSGTQYF
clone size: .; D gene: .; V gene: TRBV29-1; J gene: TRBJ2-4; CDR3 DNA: TGCAGCGTTGTGGGGTCCCAAAACATTCAGTACTTC; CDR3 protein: CSVVGSQNIQYF
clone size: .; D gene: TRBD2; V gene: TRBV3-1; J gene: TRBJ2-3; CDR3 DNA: TGTGCCAGCAGCCAAGATCGGCGGGCTAGCGGGGTCACAGATACGCAGTATTTT; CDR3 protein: CASSQDRRASGVTDTQYF
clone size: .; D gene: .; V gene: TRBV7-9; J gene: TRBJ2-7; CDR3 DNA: TGTGCCAGCAGCTTAGAAGGGTTATACGAGCAGTACTTC; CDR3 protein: CASSLEGLYEQYF
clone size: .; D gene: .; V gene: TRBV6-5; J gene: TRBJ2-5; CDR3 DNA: TGTGCCAGCAGTCCACCGGGACTGTATCAAGAGACCCAGTACTTC; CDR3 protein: CASSPPGLYQETQYF
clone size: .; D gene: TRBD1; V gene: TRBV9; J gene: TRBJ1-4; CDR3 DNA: TGTGCCAGCAGAGATGACAGGGGATCAGGAAAACTGTTTTTT; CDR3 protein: CASRDDRGSGKLFF
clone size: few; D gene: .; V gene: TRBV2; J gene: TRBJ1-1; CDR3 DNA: TGTGCCAGCAGTGAAGAGGGGGGCATGAACACTGAAGCTTTCTTT; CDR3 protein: CASSEEGGMNTEAFF
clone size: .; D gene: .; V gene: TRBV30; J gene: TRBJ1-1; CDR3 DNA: TGTGCCGGTGAATGGGTGGGGAACACTGAAGCTTTCTTT; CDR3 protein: CAGEWVGNTEAFF
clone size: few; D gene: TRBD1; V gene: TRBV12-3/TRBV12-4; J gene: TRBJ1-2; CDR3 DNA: TGTGCCAGCACCCGACAGGGAAGAAACTATGGCTACACCTTC; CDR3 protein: CASTRQGRNYGYTF
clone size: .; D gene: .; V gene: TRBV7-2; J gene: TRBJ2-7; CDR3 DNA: TGTGCCAGCAGCCAGCAGTCTTTACTCGCCTCCTACGAGCAGTACTTC; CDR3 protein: CASSQQSLLASYEQYF
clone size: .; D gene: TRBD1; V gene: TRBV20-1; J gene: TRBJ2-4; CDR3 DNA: TGCAGTGCTAGACCCGGACAGGAGAAAAACATTCAGTACTTC; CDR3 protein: CSARPGQEKNIQYF
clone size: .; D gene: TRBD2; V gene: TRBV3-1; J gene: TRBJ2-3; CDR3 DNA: TGTGCCAGCAGCGGAAGCGGGGGAAGCGGAGCGACGGATACGCAGTATTTT; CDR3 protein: CASSGSGGSGATDTQYF
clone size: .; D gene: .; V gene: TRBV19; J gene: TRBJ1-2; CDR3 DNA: TGTGCCAGTAGTATGTCAGCAAGTTGGGATGGCTACACCTTC; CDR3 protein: CASSMSASWDGYTF
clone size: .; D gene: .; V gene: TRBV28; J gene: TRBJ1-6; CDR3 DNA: TGTGCCAGCAGTTTGCAGGGTTCACCCCTCCACTTT; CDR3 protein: CASSLQGSPLHF
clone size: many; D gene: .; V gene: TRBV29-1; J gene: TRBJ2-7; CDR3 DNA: TGCAGCGTTGACTTCCCAGGCCCAAGCTCCTACGAGCAGTACTTC; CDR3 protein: CSVDFPGPSSYEQYF
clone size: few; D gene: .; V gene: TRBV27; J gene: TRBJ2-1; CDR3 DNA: TGTGCCAGCGGTGGGGTAGCTCGGTCCAATGAGCAGTTCTTC; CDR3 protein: CASGGVARSNEQFF
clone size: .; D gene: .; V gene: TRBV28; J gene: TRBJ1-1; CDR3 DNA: TGTGCCAGCAGGCTTGGTGGGGACACTGAAGCTTTCTTT; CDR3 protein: CASRLGGDTEAFF
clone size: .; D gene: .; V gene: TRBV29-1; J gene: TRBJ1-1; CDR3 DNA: TGCAGCGTTGAAATACGGACCGCTGAAGCTTTCTTT; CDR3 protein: CSVEIRTAEAFF
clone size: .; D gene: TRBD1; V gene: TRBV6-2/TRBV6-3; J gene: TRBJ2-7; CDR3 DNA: TGTGCCAGCAGACCACGGGACAGAAGCTCCTACGAGCAGCACTTC; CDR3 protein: CASRPRDRSSYEQHF
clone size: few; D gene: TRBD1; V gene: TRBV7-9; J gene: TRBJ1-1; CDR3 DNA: TGTGCCAGCAGCCCACCGACAGGGGACATGAACACTGAAGCTTTCTTT; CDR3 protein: CASSPPTGDMNTEAFF
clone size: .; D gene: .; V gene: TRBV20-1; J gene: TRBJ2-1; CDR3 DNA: TGCAGTGCATTACACCGGGACTTTTACAATGAGCAGTTCTTC; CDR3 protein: CSALHRDFYNEQFF
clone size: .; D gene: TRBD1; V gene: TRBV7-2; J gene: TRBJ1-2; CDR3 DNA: TGTGCCAGCAGCTCCGGACGACAGGGCGCCTATGGCTACACCTTC; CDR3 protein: CASSSGRQGAYGYTF
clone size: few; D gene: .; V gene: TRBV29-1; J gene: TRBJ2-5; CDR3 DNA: TGCAGCGTTGGTAGCGGACAAGAGACCCAGTACTTC; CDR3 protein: CSVGSGQETQYF
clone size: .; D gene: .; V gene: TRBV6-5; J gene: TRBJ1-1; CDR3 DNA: TGTGCCAGCAGCCCAACAGTGGGTGAAGCTTTCTTT; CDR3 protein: CASSPTVGEAFF
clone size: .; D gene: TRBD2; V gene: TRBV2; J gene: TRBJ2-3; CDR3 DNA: TGTGCCAGCACCGAACTAGCGGGGGACCTCACAGATACGCAGTATTTT; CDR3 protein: CASTELAGDLTDTQYF
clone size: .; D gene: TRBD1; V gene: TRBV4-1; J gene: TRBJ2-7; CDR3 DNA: TGCGCCAGCAGCCAGGGACGGGACAGGGGCTCCTACGAGCAGTACTTC; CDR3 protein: CASSQGRDRGSYEQYF
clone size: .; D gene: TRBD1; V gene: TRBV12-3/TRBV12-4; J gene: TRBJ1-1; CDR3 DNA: TGTGCCAGCAGTTCCGCCCGGGACAGGGGTACTGAAGCTTTCTTT; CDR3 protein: CASSSARDRGTEAFF
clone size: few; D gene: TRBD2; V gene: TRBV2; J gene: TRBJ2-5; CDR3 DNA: TGTGCCAGCTCGGGGGGGTTCTCCCAAGAGACCCAGTACTTT; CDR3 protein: CASSGGFSQETQYF
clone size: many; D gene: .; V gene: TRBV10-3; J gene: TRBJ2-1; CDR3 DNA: TGTGCCATCAGTGAGAGGGCGGGCAGATACAATGAGCAGTTCTTC; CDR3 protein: CAISERAGRYNEQFF